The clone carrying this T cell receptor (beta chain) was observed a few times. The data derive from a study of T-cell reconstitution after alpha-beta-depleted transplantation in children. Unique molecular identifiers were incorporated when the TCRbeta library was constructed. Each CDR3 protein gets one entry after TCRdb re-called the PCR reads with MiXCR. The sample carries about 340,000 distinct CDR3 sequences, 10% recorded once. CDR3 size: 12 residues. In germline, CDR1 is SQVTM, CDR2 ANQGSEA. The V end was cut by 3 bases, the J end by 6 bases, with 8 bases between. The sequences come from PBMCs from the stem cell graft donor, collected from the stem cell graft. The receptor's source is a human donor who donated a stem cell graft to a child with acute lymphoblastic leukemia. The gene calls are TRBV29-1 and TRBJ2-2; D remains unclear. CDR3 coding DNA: TGCAGCGTTGAGGTGGTACCCGGGGAGCTGTTTTTT. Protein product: CSVEVVPGELFF.